This passage covers 12 T cell receptor beta chains from one sample sequenced in a study of cytomegalovirus exposure and HLA in healthy donors. 60 Vbeta and 13 Jbeta primers were used in PCR. Profiled with immunoSEQ multiplex PCR; TCRdb holds only in-frame clones, not every one. The profile covers under 110,000 clones, with 65% to 75% appearing a single time and under 2% taken by the ten largest. Input material: PBMCs. These receptors came from a woman aged 40 to 55 in good health and CMV-seronegative.

The CDR3 DNA follows: TGTGCCAGCAGTGACACAGGGGGCGCTGATGAAAAACTGTTTTTT. Amino acids: CASSDTGGADEKLFF. The V and J genes are TRBV28 and TRBJ1-4; the match to TRBD1 covers 9 bases. CDR1 and CDR2 (germline): MDHEN, SYDVKM. CDR3 length equals 15 residues. Trimming cost V 5 bases and J 6 bases; bases outside gene matches: 7.

This chain links TRBV19 with TRBJ2-5, with 11 bases identical to TRBD2. The trim removed 5 bases at V and 4 bases at J, leaving 12 bases unmatched. The germline V gene encodes CDR1 LNHDA and CDR2 SQIVND (reference sequence). The CDR3 contains 17 residues. The CDR3 sequence: CASSSIRRLAGGETQYF. The CDR3 DNA reads TGTGCCAGTAGTTCTATACGACGGCTAGCGGGAGGAGAGACCCAGTACTTC. The full variable domain, in which reference TRBV19 and TRBJ2-5 provide the parts outside the CDR3, is DGGITQSPKYLFRKEGQNVTLSCEQNLNHDAMYWYRQDPGQGLRLIYYSQIVNDFQKGDIAEGYSVSREKKESFPLTVTSAQKNPTAFYLCASSSIRRLAGGETQYFGPGTRLLVL.

This clone was seen only once. The J gene is TRBJ2-7, the V gene TRBV16; TRBD2 matches at 8 bases. After removal of 4 bases from V and 0 bases from J, the junction contained 2 bases not matched to a gene. CDR1 KGHSY and CDR2 FQNENV come from the germline V gene. The CDR3 totals 14 residues. CDR3 residues: CASSPTSGSYEQYF. The CDR3 DNA follows: TGTGCCAGCAGCCCCACTAGCGGCTCCTACGAGCAGTACTTC.

The chain is built from TRBV7-9 and TRBJ1-2, with no clear D. The CDR3 sequence is 16 residues long. Germline CDR1 is SEHNR and CDR2 is FQNEAQ (reference sequence). The V and J ends lost 0 bases and 3 bases respectively, with 14 bases between them. The CDR3 DNA sequence: TGTGCCAGCAGCTTAGCGGATTTCAGGACTGACTATGGCTACACCTTC. Its translation: CASSLADFRTDYGYTF. Combining the CDR3 with reference TRBV7-9 and TRBJ1-2 gives the whole variable domain DTGVSQNPRHKITKRGQNVTFRCDPISEHNRLYWYRQTLGQGPEFLTYFQNEAQLEKSRLLSDRFSAERPKGSFSTLEIQRTEQGDSAMYLCASSLADFRTDYGYTFGSGTRLTVV.

V and J are TRBV30 and TRBJ2-2; 8 bases match TRBD1. CDR1 GTSNPN and CDR2 SVGIG come from the germline V gene (reference sequence). V trimming: 8 bases; J trimming: 0 bases; junction bases outside the gene matches: 5. This CDR3 has 14 residues. The CDR3 DNA follows: TGTGCCGGACAGGGCGGCGCGAACACCGGGGAGCTGTTTTTT. Protein: CAGQGGANTGELFF.

The chain recombines TRBV7-6 with TRBJ2-7; TRBD2 matches at 11 bases. Germline trimming cut 0 bases from V and 0 bases from J; bases unmatched to any gene: 7. CDR1 is SGHVS, CDR2 FNYEAQ, per germline. The CDR3 is 18 amino acids. CDR3 sequence (DNA): TGTGCCAGCAGCTTAGCCGGGACTAGCGGCCCCAGCTCCTACGAGCAGTACTTC. Protein sequence: CASSLAGTSGPSSYEQYF.

The rearrangement joins TRBV6-5 to TRBJ2-3; 11 bases agree with TRBD2. Losses at the gene ends were 4 bases for V and 3 bases for J; bases not matched to a gene: 6. Germline CDR1 reads MNHEY; CDR2 reads SVGAGI. The CDR3 is 16 residues long. The CDR3 DNA follows: TGTGCCAGCAGTTCCTTAGCGGGGGGGCTTACAGATACGCAGTATTTT. Amino acid sequence: CASSSLAGGLTDTQYF.

The genes are TRBV7-9 and TRBJ2-2; 7 bases are shared with TRBD1. The germline V gene has CDR1 SEHNR and CDR2 FQNEAQ (reference sequence). CDR3 length: 13 residues. The junction had 5 bases not matched to a gene; V was cut back by 5 bases and J by 8 bases. Here the CDR3 reads CASSQKGQGELFF. Here the CDR3 DNA reads TGTGCCAGCAGCCAGAAGGGACAGGGGGAGCTGTTTTTT.

The J gene is TRBJ1-1, the V gene TRBV5-1; 12 nucleotides line up with TRBD1. Trimming took 6 bases from V and 6 from J; bases not matched to a gene: 15. Germline CDR1 reads SGHRS; CDR2 reads YFSETQ. CDR3 length equals 17 residues. CDR3 region: CASNAWEAGTGGPEAFF. In DNA, the CDR3 is TGCGCCAGCAACGCCTGGGAAGCCGGGACAGGGGGCCCTGAAGCTTTCTTT.

This chain joins TRBV6-5 and TRBJ1-6; 7 positions match TRBD1. The J segment lost 7 bases and the V segment lost 6 bases, leaving 6 bases of the junction unmatched. The CDR3 totals 14 residues. Per germline, CDR1 MNHEY and CDR2 SVGAGI. CDR3 sequence reads: CASRGWTGNSPLHF. CDR3 nucleotide sequence: TGTGCCAGCAGGGGATGGACAGGCAATTCACCCCTCCACTTT.

The rearrangement joins TRBV7-9 to TRBJ2-3; D perhaps matches TRBD2 (6 bases). The CDR3 contains 13 residues. With 4 bases removed from V and 5 bases from J, the gap between germline ends came to 10 bases. Per germline, CDR1 SEHNR and CDR2 FQNEAQ (reference sequence). CDR3 protein: CASSSARGDTQYF. The CDR3 nucleotides are TGTGCCAGCAGCTCAGCGCGGGGAGATACGCAGTATTTT.

The rearrangement joins TRBV5-1 to TRBJ2-5; 11 positions agree with TRBD1. With 4 bases clipped from V and 4 bases from J, the junction kept 6 bases outside the gene matches. The germline gives CDR1 SGHRS, CDR2 YFSETQ. The CDR3 contains 15 residues. CDR3 bases: TGCGCCAGCAGCACAGGACAGGGGGCGGGAGAGACCCAGTACTTC. Its protein is CASSTGQGAGETQYF.